This T cell receptor (beta chain) was recovered during a study of cytotoxic CD8 clonotypes in ibrutinib-treated CLL. Measured with immunoSEQ multiplex PCR; TCRdb has only the in-frame clones, and not every one. The profile covers over 70,000 clones, with about four fifths appearing a single time and roughly 4.8% taken by the ten largest. The sequenced sample was PBMCs, obtained after 12 months of ibrutinib treatment. The TCR originated in a human donor with chronic lymphocytic leukemia.

The DNA of the CDR3 is TGTGCCAGCAGCTTAGGGGACCCCAGCTCTGGAAACACCATATATTTT. Protein product: CASSLGDPSSGNTIYF. The genes are TRBV11-3 and TRBJ1-3; D perhaps matches TRBD1 (5 bases). The ends were cut back, 1 base at V and 0 bases at J, with 10 bases in the middle. Germline V gene data show CDR1 as SGHNT and CDR2 as YENEEA. The CDR3 extends over 16 amino acids.